The clone carrying this T cell receptor beta chain has just a few counts. The antigen is unknown. A quantitative 5'-RACE method, one with molecular barcodes, was used to make TCR beta libraries. In TCRdb, the 5' RACE reads were re-called with MiXCR into one record per CDR3 protein. The sample includes under 450,000 distinct CDR3 sequences, approximately 17% seen only once; the top ten take approximately 1%. Germline V CDR1 and CDR2: SGHDT, YYEEEE. CDR3 length: 14 residues. Trimming shortened V by 0 bases and J by 2 bases, and 9 bases separated the two germline ends. This record belongs to a study of CD8 T cells in ankylosing spondylitis. Study-wide results and caveats: Reported data indicate significant enrichment of disease-linked clones within matched ankylosing spondylitis synovial fluid. Blood of patients with ankylosing spondylitis appeared to be characterized by a TCR beta motif of roughly eight highly homologous variants. Peripheral blood held disease-linked clones only at relatively low frequency, and these were CD8+.

Sequenced: blood, either unsorted or a sorted T cell fraction (not recorded which). The TCR comes from a male donor with ankylosing spondylitis. The chain links TRBV5-6 to TRBJ2-7; D remains ambiguous. CDR3 nucleotide sequence: TGTGCCAGCAGCTTGGTTAGCAGAACCTACGAGCAGTACTTC. It yields the protein CASSLVSRTYEQYF. The full variable domain, in which reference TRBV5-6 and TRBJ2-7 provide the parts outside the CDR3, is DAGVTQSPTHLIKTRGQQVTLRCSPKSGHDTVSWYQQALGQGPQFIFQYYEEEERQRGNFPDRFSGHQFPNYSSELNVNALLLGDSALYLCASSLVSRTYEQYFGPGTRLTVT.